This entry lists 23 T cell receptor beta chains sequenced from one sample in a study of blood T cell repertoires in COVID-19. Sequencing used immunoSEQ multiplex PCR; TCRdb keeps in-frame clones, though not all of them. Altogether about 380,000 clones are present, about 88% being singletons, with the ten largest covering 0.9% to 1.5%. The sequenced sample was PBMCs or T cells enriched from blood (not recorded which). The receptors come from a woman younger than 35 who had recovered from COVID-19.

The chain has TRBV5-1 and TRBJ1-2; D uncertain. Trimming stripped 1 base from V and 0 bases from J, with 19 bases between. The germline V gene encodes CDR1 SGHRS and CDR2 YFSETQ. This CDR3 is built from 18 residues. The CDR3 spells CASSLSPLEEIPNYGYTF. In DNA form, the CDR3 reads TGCGCCAGCAGCTTGTCCCCCCTTGAGGAAATCCCTAACTATGGCTACACCTTC. Looking up the rest from reference TRBV5-1 and TRBJ1-2 gives the full variable domain: KAGVTQTPRYLIKTRGQQVTLSCSPISGHRSVSWYQQTPGQGLQFLFEYFSETQRNKGNFPGRFSGRQFSNSRSEMNVSTLELGDSALYLCASSLSPLEEIPNYGYTFGSGTRLTVV.

V is TRBV6-5 and J is TRBJ2-7; D might be TRBD2 (6 bases). Germline CDR1 MNHEY, CDR2 SVGAGI. The CDR3 consists of 15 residues. Between the trimmed V and J ends, which lost 6 bases and 1 base, there was a span of 16 bases. CDR3 region: CASRDYSGLSYEQYF. For the CDR3, the DNA is TGTGCCAGCAGGGACTATTCGGGACTGTCCTACGAGCAGTACTTC.

The chain carries TRBV2 and TRBJ2-5; possible D gene TRBD2, 6 bases. V was clipped by 5 bases and J by 2 bases, with 15 bases between them. This CDR3 is built from 15 residues. Germline V CDR1 and CDR2: SNHLY, FYNNEI. In DNA, the CDR3 is TGTGCCAGCAGTAACAAGCGGGTGGTTCAAGAGACCCAGTACTTC. Translating gives CASSNKRVVQETQYF. The full variable domain, its missing parts supplied by reference TRBV2 and TRBJ2-5, is EPEVTQTPSHQVTQMGQEVILRCVPISNHLYFYWYRQILGQKVEFLVSFYNNEISEKSEIFDDQFSVERPDGSNFTLKIRSTKLEDSAMYFCASSNKRVVQETQYFGPGTRLLVL.

This clone has only one observation. The chain uses TRBV19 and TRBJ1-1, with 10 bases matching TRBD1. Per germline, CDR1 LNHDA and CDR2 SQIVND (reference sequence). J was trimmed by 8 bases and V by 5 bases; bases with no gene match: 8. CDR3 length: 14 amino acids. DNA for the CDR3: TGTGCCAGTAGTGAGACAGGGGGCGGAGCGGAAGCTTTCTTT. It translates to CASSETGGGAEAFF.

The gene calls are TRBV6-6 and TRBJ2-4, with 7 bases matching TRBD2. The CDR3 has 16 residues. With V trimmed by 6 bases and J by 7 bases, 15 bases remained unmatched. Germline-derived CDR1 and CDR2 are MNHNY and SVGAGI (reference sequence). The CDR3 protein is CASRELVRGEVNIQYF. The DNA of the CDR3 is TGTGCCAGCAGGGAGTTGGTACGGGGGGAAGTCAACATTCAGTACTTC.

The chain links TRBV10-3 to TRBJ1-6; unclear D gene. The CDR3 has 12 residues. CDR1 ENHRY and CDR2 SYGVKD come from the germline V gene. V was trimmed by 6 bases and J by 10 bases, leaving 10 bases between them. The DNA of the CDR3 is TGTGCCATCAGCCATACCCAGTCACCCCTCCACTTT. Translating it yields CAISHTQSPLHF.

The table lists this clone with a count of one. J is TRBJ2-3 and V is TRBV10-3; TRBD1 agrees at 10 bases. The V segment lost 4 bases and the J segment 2 bases; nucleotides outside the gene matches: 3. Germline V CDR1 and CDR2: ENHRY, SYGVKD. CDR3 length: 15 residues. CDR3 protein: CAISGGTGDTDTQYF. In nucleotides, the CDR3 is TGTGCCATCAGTGGGGGGACAGGGGACACAGATACGCAGTATTTT.

This chain uses TRBV6-5 with TRBJ1-2; 10 bases match TRBD1. The trim removed 6 bases at V and 4 bases at J, leaving 5 bases unmatched. This CDR3 has 14 amino acids. Germline loops: CDR1 MNHEY, CDR2 SVGAGI. In DNA, the CDR3 is TGTGCCAGCAGCCCCGGGACAGGGGTCTATGGCTACACCTTC. Residues: CASSPGTGVYGYTF.

The rearrangement links TRBV19 to TRBJ1-5, with 12 bases matching TRBD1. CDR1 and CDR2 (germline): LNHDA, SQIVND (reference sequence). The CDR3 has 18 amino acids. V dropped 7 bases and J dropped 6; count of bases not matched to a gene: 16. In nucleotides, the CDR3 is TGTGCCAGTACCATAGGGCGGGACAGGGGGCGCCCCCCTCAGCCCCAGCATTTT. It specifies CASTIGRDRGRPPQPQHF. Based on the CDR3 plus reference TRBV19 and TRBJ1-5, the full variable domain is DGGITQSPKYLFRKEGQNVTLSCEQNLNHDAMYWYRQDPGQGLRLIYYSQIVNDFQKGDIAEGYSVSREKKESFPLTVTSAQKNPTAFYLCASTIGRDRGRPPQPQHFGDGTRLSIL.

The gene calls are TRBV5-6 and TRBJ2-5, with D possibly being TRBD2 (5 bases). Germline CDR1 and CDR2: SGHDT and YYEEEE. V shed 4 bases and J shed 5 bases, with 12 bases lying between them. CDR3 length: 13 residues. The CDR3 sequence is CASSRLSGETQYF. CDR3 DNA: TGTGCCAGCAGCCGACTCTCGGGGGAGACCCAGTACTTC.

The rearrangement uses TRBV2 and TRBJ2-2; maybe TRBD2 (6 bases). Germline values: CDR1 SNHLY, CDR2 FYNNEI. The CDR3 consists of 16 residues. The V gene lost 5 bases and the J gene lost 4 bases, with 17 bases spanning the gap. The CDR3 nucleotides read TGTGCCAGCAGTCTGAGGGGCGGGGTCCGCACCGGGGAGCTGTTTTTT. It codes for CASSLRGGVRTGELFF.

The chain joins TRBV18 to TRBJ1-1, with TRBD1 identical over 10 bases. The CDR3 has 16 residues. V lost 4 bases, J lost 2 bases, and 7 bases stayed unmatched. In germline, CDR1 is KGHSH, CDR2 LQKENI. In nucleotides, the CDR3 is TGTGCCAGCTCACTCGGACAGGGGGGCCTTAACACTGAAGCTTTCTTT. Its protein product is CASSLGQGGLNTEAFF.

About this clone: This sample includes further DNA sequences coding for the same CDR3. J is TRBJ2-3 and V is TRBV30; TRBD2 is a possible D gene (5 bases). Germline-derived CDR1 and CDR2 are GTSNPN and SVGIG (reference sequence). CDR3 length: 14 residues. V was trimmed by 2 bases and J by 2 bases, leaving 11 bases between them. Written as DNA, the CDR3 is TGTGCCTGGAGTAGGAGCGGTTCCACAGATACGCAGTATTTT. This gives the protein CAWSRSGSTDTQYF. The full variable domain, with the rest looked up from reference TRBV30 and TRBJ2-3, is SQTIHQWPATLVQPVGSPLSLECTVEGTSNPNLYWYRQAAGRGLQLLFYSVGIGQISSEVPQNLSASRPQDRQFILSSKKLLLSDSGFYLCAWSRSGSTDTQYFGPGTRLTVL.

This clone was seen only once. The chain links TRBV3-1 (or the pseudogene TRBV3-2) to TRBJ1-2; D uncertain. Germline V gives CDR1 LGHDT, CDR2 YNNKEL (reference sequence). V was cut by 4 bases and J by 3 bases, with 15 bases left in between. CDR3 size: 15 residues. The chain's CDR3 is CASSPRDRAHYGYTF. As DNA, the CDR3 is TGTGCCAGCAGCCCCCGGGATAGGGCTCACTATGGCTACACCTTC.

V usage is TRBV7-3 and J usage is TRBJ1-1; D unclear. V lost 2 bases and J 0 bases, leaving 13 bases between the germline ends. Germline CDR1 and CDR2: SGHTA and FQGTGA. This CDR3 has 16 residues. CDR3 amino acids: CASSLAGGSLNTEAFF. As DNA, the CDR3 is TGTGCCAGCAGCTTAGCCGGCGGCAGCCTGAACACTGAAGCTTTCTTT.

The rearrangement links TRBV5-6 to TRBJ1-1; 9 bases are a match to TRBD1. The length of the CDR3 is 15 residues. J was trimmed by 0 bases and V by 4 bases; bases with no gene match: 4. Germline CDR1 reads SGHDT; CDR2 reads YYEEEE. Here the CDR3 reads CASSLDRGLNTEAFF. CDR3 sequence (DNA): TGTGCCAGCAGCCTGGACAGGGGCCTGAACACTGAAGCTTTCTTT.

This chain links TRBV6-1 with TRBJ2-7; a possible D gene is TRBD1 (5 bases). This CDR3 region has 11 residues. V was shortened by 2 bases and J by 12 bases, with 11 bases between the two germline ends. Germline values: CDR1 MNHNS, CDR2 SASEGT. DNA of the CDR3: TGTGCCAGCAGTGAACAGCAGGGCCGGTACTTC. Translated, it gives CASSEQQGRYF.

This rearrangement joins TRBV6-5 to TRBJ2-1, with a tentative D call TRBD1 (5 bases). Germline V gene data show CDR1 as MNHEY and CDR2 as SVGAGI. CDR3 length: 14 residues. V lost 10 bases, J lost 1 base, and 14 bases lay in between. The CDR3 sequence: CAIILGVSYNEQFF. The CDR3 DNA is TGTGCCATCATCCTAGGGGTGTCCTACAATGAGCAGTTCTTC.

This chain connects TRBV6-5 to TRBJ2-1; the match to TRBD2 covers 7 bases. V was pared by 4 bases and J by 3 bases, with 3 bases of the junction left unmatched. The CDR3 loop spans 14 amino acids. Germline CDR1 reads MNHEY; CDR2 reads SVGAGI. CDR3 coding DNA: TGTGCCAGCAGTTCGAGCGGGGACTACAATGAGCAGTTCTTC. This gives the protein CASSSSGDYNEQFF.

This rearrangement joins TRBV29-1 to TRBJ1-1; 7 bases map to TRBD1. The CDR3 extends over 13 amino acids. In germline, CDR1 is SQVTM, CDR2 ANQGSEA. Trimming removed 3 bases from V and 5 bases from J; junction bases left unmatched: 6. The CDR3 region has the DNA TGCAGCGTTGAGGGGACAGCTATTACTGAAGCTTTCTTT. It is translated as CSVEGTAITEAFF.

The chain couples TRBV19 to TRBJ1-2; D gene uncertain. The CDR3 is made up of 13 amino acids. V was trimmed by 8 bases and J by 4 bases, leaving 14 bases between them. Germline V CDR1 and CDR2: LNHDA, SQIVND (reference sequence). The CDR3 protein is CASWAGNPYGYTF. Written as DNA, the CDR3 is TGTGCCAGTTGGGCCGGGAACCCCTATGGCTACACCTTC.

The chain is built from TRBV7-9 and TRBJ2-7; TRBD2 agrees at 7 bases. V lost 5 bases to trimming and J lost 0 bases; unmatched junction nucleotides: 10. Per the germline V gene, CDR1 is SEHNR and CDR2 is FQNEAQ (reference sequence). The CDR3 has 16 residues. CDR3 protein: CASSNQLADYSYEQYF. The CDR3 DNA reads TGTGCCAGCAGCAATCAGCTAGCGGATTACTCCTACGAGCAGTACTTC.

V and J are TRBV7-9 and TRBJ1-1, with 7 nucleotides matching TRBD1. Trimming at V came to 2 bases and at J to 3 bases, leaving 3 bases not matched to a gene. CDR1 SEHNR and CDR2 FQNEAQ come from the germline V gene (reference sequence). CDR3 length: 14 amino acids. In nucleotides, the CDR3 is TGTGCCAGCAGCTTAATAACAGGGGACACTGAAGCTTTCTTT. Translating it yields CASSLITGDTEAFF.